This T cell receptor beta chain comes out of a study of T cells in localized non-small cell lung cancer. Libraries were prepared by immunoSEQ multiplex PCR; TCRdb keeps only in-frame clonotypes and omits some of them. Found here are fewer than 2,000 clones, 20% to 25% of them singletons; the top ten hold approximately 13%. Per germline, CDR1 MNHGY and CDR2 SAAAGT. The CDR3 consists of 12 residues. Trimming left V 7 bases short and J 8 bases short, with 12 bases between. Whole-study results and caveats: Uninvolved nearby lung showed the greatest T cell clonality, exceeding that found in tumor. Across samples, adjacent lung featured a median around 55 of the top 100 tumor clones.

Worth noting for this clone: Its antigen is not known.

Source: normal lung tissue next to the tumor, taken before any cancer treatment. The rearrangement links TRBV6-8 to TRBJ2-1; possible D gene TRBD2, 5 bases. The origin of this receptor is a woman aged 35-75 years with stage II squamous cell lung carcinoma. The CDR3 here is CASIGLLDEQFF. The CDR3 nucleotides read TGTGCCAGCATCGGACTCTTGGATGAGCAGTTCTTC.